This paragraph reports one T cell receptor beta chain. This record belongs to a study of T cell changes during pregnancy in multiple sclerosis. Germline V CDR1 and CDR2: SGHAT, FQNNGV. V lost 3 bases and J 0 bases, leaving 8 bases between the germline ends. This CDR3 has 14 amino acids. Clones were sequenced by immunoSEQ multiplex PCR, and TCRdb holds only the in-frame ones, with some missing. The sample has about 73,000 clones, roughly 92% seen once. The TCR sequence derives from a female donor in good health, enrolled as a control in a pregnancy study. This chain uses TRBV11-2 with TRBJ1-1; no definite D call. Here the sequenced sample was peripheral blood, taken in the third trimester of pregnancy. CDR3 DNA: TGTGCCAGCAGCTTGCGTTCCATGAACACTGAAGCTTTCTTT. Its protein is CASSLRSMNTEAFF.